One sample yielded the 2 T cell receptor beta chains listed below, sequenced in a study of shared clonotypes between healthy human individuals. TCRdb keeps only in-frame clones here, not all; method: immunoSEQ multiplex PCR. The table shows about 560,000 clones, with just over 75% occurring only once. The sequencing input was PBMCs. Every receptor here comes from a woman aged 40-49 years in good health. Some clones in this sample may be carry-over from other donors' samples.

V usage is TRBV30 and J usage is TRBJ2-5, with 11 positions matching TRBD1. Germline V CDR1 and CDR2: GTSNPN, SVGIG (reference sequence). The CDR3 loop spans 13 amino acids. The trim removed 5 bases at V and 5 bases at J, leaving 4 bases unmatched. The CDR3 is CAWGQGARETQYF. The CDR3 bases are TGTGCCTGGGGACAGGGGGCGCGGGAGACCCAGTACTTC.

The rearrangement links TRBV11-3 to TRBJ2-2, with D perhaps assigned TRBD1 or TRBD2 (6 bases each). Germline V gene sequence: CDR1 SGHNT, CDR2 YENEEA. The CDR3 length is 16 residues. V lost 0 bases to trimming and J lost 7 bases, with 15 bases between them. The CDR3 DNA is TGTGCCAGCAGCTTAGAGAGGGGGGCTGATAACGGGGAGCTGTTTTTT. Translating it yields CASSLERGADNGELFF.